Here is one T cell receptor beta chain with its context. It may be a read error: a sequence one base away is much more abundant. This entry belongs to a study of shared clonotypes between healthy human individuals. Here immunoSEQ multiplex PCR was the method, and the copy in TCRdb shows in-frame clones only, minus some. This table has around 440,000 clones, roughly four fifths appearing once. Input material: PBMCs. This receptor was taken from a woman in her thirties or forties in good health. Some clones in this sample may be carry-over from other donors' samples.

For the CDR3, the DNA is TGTGCCAGCAATTCATTCACAGGGGGCGCAGATACGCAGTATTTT. Its protein product is CASNSFTGGADTQYF. This chain connects TRBV28 to TRBJ2-3; 9 bases are shared with TRBD1. V shed 7 bases and J 4 bases; nucleotides not matched to a gene: 9. This CDR3 has 15 residues. The germline V gene has CDR1 MDHEN and CDR2 SYDVKM.